One sample yielded the 20 T cell receptor beta chains listed below, sequenced in a study of early T cells in non-severe SARS-CoV-2 infection. TCRdb processed the 5' RACE reads anew with MiXCR; each CDR3 protein has one entry. The table has under 30,000 distinct CDR3 sequences, less than 6% seen once. Sequenced material: whole blood. These receptors were collected from an adult who was a healthcare worker with PCR-confirmed SARS-CoV-2 infection or an uninfected control (not recorded which).

The gene calls are TRBV5-1 and TRBJ2-1; D is ambiguous. The V end lost 3 bases, the J end lost 0 bases, and 10 bases lay between the germline ends. The CDR3 length is 15 residues. The germline V gene encodes CDR1 SGHRS and CDR2 YFSETQ. CDR3: CASSSLASSYNEQFF. The CDR3 DNA sequence: TGCGCCAGCAGCTCCCTCGCGAGCTCCTACAATGAGCAGTTCTTC.

The V and J genes are TRBV20-1 and TRBJ2-1; 8 nucleotides line up with TRBD2. This CDR3 comprises 15 residues. J was trimmed by 8 bases and V by 3 bases; bases with no gene match: 12. Germline CDR1 is DFQATT and CDR2 is SNEGSKA (reference sequence). The CDR3 nucleotides are TGCAGTGCTAGTAGGGGAGCGGGGGAGACCGATGAGCAGTTCTTC. Translated, it gives CSASRGAGETDEQFF.

This chain uses TRBV29-1 with TRBJ2-7, with no clear D. CDR3 length: 13 residues. The germline V gene encodes CDR1 SQVTM and CDR2 ANQGSEA. Deletions cut 7 bases from V and 0 bases from J, with 13 bases between. The CDR3 loop reads CSAVDASSYEQYF. The CDR3 region has the DNA TGCAGCGCTGTGGACGCGAGCTCCTACGAGCAGTACTTC.

The rearrangement joins TRBV9 to TRBJ2-3; 7 bases align to TRBD1. CDR1 SGDLS and CDR2 YYNGEE come from the germline V gene. The CDR3 length is 15 residues. V shed 4 bases and J 1 base; nucleotides not matched to a gene: 6. The CDR3 DNA reads TGTGCCAGCAGCCCCGGGACAGCCCGCACAGATACGCAGTATTTT. Its translation is CASSPGTARTDTQYF.

This clonotype was detected ten times or more. The chain employs TRBV4-2 and TRBJ1-5; the D is unclear. In germline, CDR1 is LGHNA, CDR2 YNFKEQ. There are 14 residues in the CDR3. With 0 bases removed from V and 5 bases from J, the gap between germline ends came to 8 bases. The DNA of the CDR3 is TGTGCCAGCAGCCAAGAGTTGGGCGATCAGCCCCAGCATTTT. This encodes CASSQELGDQPQHF.

This clonotype was seen at least ten times. One end of the junction varies from germline; a read error may be responsible. The chain recombines TRBV7-7 with TRBJ2-5, with D uncertain. This CDR3 region has 14 residues. CDR1 and CDR2 (germline): SSHAT, FNYEAQ (reference sequence). This chain's CDR3 is CASSPGPTLETQYF. CDR3 coding DNA: TGTGCTAGCAGCCCCGGCCCTACTTTAGAGACCCAGTACTTC.

There are many counts of this clonotype. The chain carries TRBV5-1 and TRBJ2-1, with 7 bases aligning to TRBD1. Germline CDR1 SGHRS, CDR2 YFSETQ. V lost 4 bases, J lost 7 bases, and 5 bases stayed unmatched. This CDR3 region has 13 residues. CDR3 DNA sequence: TGCGCCAGCAGCCCCTACAGGGGAAATGAGCAGTTCTTC. Residues: CASSPYRGNEQFF.

The chain joins TRBV5-1 to TRBJ1-1; D not resolved. The CDR3 is made up of 14 amino acids. V lost 2 bases and J 1 base, leaving 9 bases between the germline ends. CDR1 is SGHRS and CDR2 is YFSETQ in the germline V gene. The CDR3 nucleotides read TGCGCCAGCAGCTTCGAAATCGGGAACACTGAAGCTTTCTTT. Protein sequence: CASSFEIGNTEAFF.

V is TRBV28 and J is TRBJ2-2; possible D gene TRBD1, 5 bases. Germline lookup yields CDR1 MDHEN and CDR2 SYDVKM. With 1 base removed from V and 5 bases from J, the gap between germline ends came to 14 bases. The CDR3 totals 16 residues. This CDR3 reads CASSLYRSAGTGELFF. For the CDR3, the DNA is TGTGCCAGCAGTTTATACAGATCGGCAGGGACCGGGGAGCTGTTTTTT.

This clonotype was recorded a few times. This chain connects TRBV2 to TRBJ1-5; TRBD1 is a possible D gene (5 bases). This CDR3 spans 12 amino acids. Trimming took 3 bases from V and 15 from J, leaving 15 bases between them. The germline gives CDR1 SNHLY, CDR2 FYNNEI. CDR3 coding DNA: TGTGCCAGCAGTGATGGTTTCGTCGGGGGGCATTTT. Protein sequence: CASSDGFVGGHF.

This clonotype was seen at least ten times. The chain has TRBV5-1 and TRBJ2-7, with D unclear. The V gene lost 0 bases and the J gene lost 3 bases, with 4 bases spanning the gap. Per germline, CDR1 SGHRS and CDR2 YFSETQ. The CDR3 extends over 12 amino acids. This CDR3 is CASSLDHYEQYF. CDR3 coding DNA: TGCGCCAGCAGCTTGGACCACTACGAGCAGTACTTC.

In its sample, this clonotype ranks as medium-sized (0.01 to 0.1%). This rearrangement joins TRBV29-1 to TRBJ2-3; 7 nucleotides agree with TRBD1. The CDR3 loop spans 14 amino acids. Per the germline V gene, CDR1 is SQVTM and CDR2 is ANQGSEA. The junction had 10 bases not matched to a gene; V was cut back by 6 bases and J by 4 bases. The CDR3 region is CSVARGGEADTQYF. CDR3 nucleotides: TGCAGCGTGGCCCGAGGGGGCGAGGCAGATACGCAGTATTTT.

This clonotype appeared many times. This sequence joins TRBV4-2 and TRBJ2-1, with 8 positions matching TRBD1. Per germline, CDR1 LGHNA and CDR2 YNFKEQ. This CDR3 has 16 residues. The V and J ends lost 4 bases and 1 base, in that order; junction bases with no gene match: 6. The CDR3: CASSRDRSISYNEQFF. Here the CDR3 DNA reads TGTGCCAGCAGCCGGGACAGGTCGATTTCCTACAATGAGCAGTTCTTC.

This clonotype was detected ten times or more. This chain connects TRBV7-9 to TRBJ2-5; D unclear. In germline, CDR1 is SEHNR, CDR2 FQNEAQ (reference sequence). The length of the CDR3 is 16 residues. Trimming cost V 6 bases and J 2 bases, with 19 bases left between them. CDR3 sequence reads: CASRGRPTKTQETQYF. In DNA form, the CDR3 reads TGTGCCAGCAGGGGAAGGCCTACTAAGACACAAGAGACCCAGTACTTC.

This clonotype came up a few times. The chain couples TRBV4-1 to TRBJ2-5; TRBD2 agrees at 8 bases. Germline V lookup: CDR1 MGHRA, CDR2 YSYEKL. This CDR3 is 18 amino acids long. V lost 4 bases to trimming and J lost 0 bases; unmatched junction nucleotides: 13. In nucleotides, the CDR3 is TGCGCCAGCAGCCGAATAGGCGGGAGCGGGGGCTACCAAGAGACCCAGTACTTC. Encoded protein: CASSRIGGSGGYQETQYF.

This clonotype was seen a handful of times. The chain is built from TRBV27 and TRBJ2-7; 11 nucleotides match TRBD1. CDR1 is MNHEY, CDR2 SMNVEV, per germline (reference sequence). CDR3 length: 14 residues. V lost 6 bases, J lost 2 bases, and 3 bases stayed unmatched. As DNA, the CDR3 is TGTGCCAGCAGACGGGGACAGGGGGCCTACGAGCAGTACTTC. This sequence encodes CASRRGQGAYEQYF.

There are many counts of this clonotype. The V and J genes are TRBV7-9 and TRBJ1-1; no definite D call. V was trimmed by 5 bases and J by 9 bases, leaving 4 bases between them. From germline, CDR1 is SEHNR and CDR2 FQNEAQ (reference sequence). The CDR3 spans 9 residues. CDR3 protein: CASSQKAFF. The CDR3 region has the DNA TGTGCCAGCAGCCAAAAAGCTTTCTTT.

This clonotype was seen only a few times. This sequence joins TRBV6-5 and TRBJ1-2; possibly TRBD1 for D (6 bases). V dropped 8 bases and J dropped 8 bases, with 15 bases sitting between them. Germline CDR1 and CDR2: MNHEY and SVGAGI. This CDR3 is 12 amino acids long. As DNA, the CDR3 is TGTGCCAGCGGCCACAGGGTACGGGGCTACACCTTC. It specifies CASGHRVRGYTF.

This clonotype was recorded many times. The chain joins TRBV28 to TRBJ2-4; perhaps TRBD2 as D (5 bases). V was shortened by 4 bases and J by 3 bases, with 13 bases between the two germline ends. Germline CDR1 reads MDHEN; CDR2 reads SYDVKM. This CDR3 spans 15 amino acids. CDR3 coding DNA: TGTGCCAGCAGTTCCCCGGCGGAGGTCAAAAACATTCAGTACTTC. It translates to CASSSPAEVKNIQYF.

This clonotype was detected ten times or more. CDR3 residues: CASSYSLTGVYGYTF. In nucleotides, the CDR3 is TGTGCCAGCAGTTACTCGCTTACGGGAGTATATGGCTACACCTTC. The V gene is TRBV6-5, the J gene TRBJ1-2; D is undetermined. Germline V gene sequence: CDR1 MNHEY, CDR2 SVGAGI. This CDR3 contains 15 residues. Trimming removed 0 bases at V and 5 bases at J, with 13 bases between.